Shown below are 9 T cell receptor beta chains from a single sample sequenced in a study of blood T cell repertoires in COVID-19. The repertoire was sequenced with immunoSEQ multiplex PCR; TCRdb's copy has only in-frame clones and lacks some. Of approximately 140,000 clones in the sample, approximately 86% were seen once. Material for sequencing was PBMCs or T cells enriched from blood (not recorded which). The receptors stem from a woman between 45 and 60 years old who had recovered from COVID-19.

The J gene is TRBJ1-1, the V gene TRBV11-2; D gene uncertain. Trimming cost V 10 bases and J 1 base, with 13 bases left between them. The germline V gene encodes CDR1 SGHAT and CDR2 FQNNGV. This CDR3 comprises 13 residues. The CDR3, as DNA: TGTGCCATCGGAGGACTCCGGAACACTGAAGCTTTCTTT. It codes for CAIGGLRNTEAFF.

A few counts support this clone. V gene TRBV19 combines with J gene TRBJ2-3, with a possible D match to TRBD2 (6 bases). The CDR3 is 14 residues long. V was shortened by 5 bases and J by 0 bases, with 9 bases between the two germline ends. CDR1 is LNHDA and CDR2 is SQIVND in the germline V gene (reference sequence). The CDR3 nucleotides are TGTGCCAGTAGTGCGGGACCCAGCACAGATACGCAGTATTTT. Translated, it gives CASSAGPSTDTQYF.

The V gene is TRBV5-1, the J gene TRBJ1-1; D remains ambiguous. This CDR3 spans 13 amino acids. The V end was cut by 4 bases, the J end by 0 bases, with 7 bases between. CDR1 is SGHRS, CDR2 YFSETQ, per germline. The CDR3 nucleotides are TGCGCCAGCAGCCCCCGGGTGAACACTGAAGCTTTCTTT. Translation gives CASSPRVNTEAFF. Together with reference TRBV5-1 and TRBJ1-1, the CDR3 gives the full variable domain: KAGVTQTPRYLIKTRGQQVTLSCSPISGHRSVSWYQQTPGQGLQFLFEYFSETQRNKGNFPGRFSGRQFSNSRSEMNVSTLELGDSALYLCASSPRVNTEAFFGQGTRLTVV.

This rearrangement joins TRBV6-5 to TRBJ1-3; possible D gene TRBD1, 6 bases. Per germline, CDR1 MNHEY and CDR2 SVGAGI. The CDR3 covers 16 residues. The V gene lost 2 bases and the J gene lost 2 bases, with 13 bases spanning the gap. CDR3 region: CASSYTSQGTGNTIYF. CDR3 nucleotide sequence: TGTGCCAGCAGTTACACCTCTCAGGGGACTGGAAACACCATATATTTT.

The CDR3 spells CASSQGQLYGYTF. The CDR3 DNA follows: TGTGCCAGCAGCCAGGGACAGCTCTATGGCTACACCTTC. The chain joins TRBV14 to TRBJ1-2; the match to TRBD1 covers 7 bases. CDR1 is SGHDN and CDR2 is FVKESK in the germline V gene. V was pared by 3 bases and J by 4 bases, with 2 bases of the junction left unmatched. The length of the CDR3 is 13 residues.

CDR3 nucleotides: TGTGCCAGCAGCTTACCCGTGGTCAGGGGGGCTCGTGAAAAACTGTTTTTT. Protein sequence: CASSLPVVRGAREKLFF. The V gene is TRBV7-8, the J gene TRBJ1-4; 7 bases line up with TRBD1. Germline loops: CDR1 SGHVS, CDR2 FQNEAQ. The CDR3 consists of 17 residues. V shed 2 bases and J 7 bases; nucleotides not matched to a gene: 13.

This chain links TRBV28 with TRBJ2-7; weak D call: TRBD1 (6 bases). CDR1 is MDHEN and CDR2 is SYDVKM in the germline V gene. Trimming left V 6 bases short and J 1 base short, with 13 bases between. This CDR3 has 14 residues. The CDR3 nucleotides read TGTGCCAGCAGCCCTACCGGACAGTCCTACGAGCAGTACTTC. Translating gives CASSPTGQSYEQYF.

The chain employs TRBV18 and TRBJ1-2; a weak D match, TRBD1 (5 bases). V lost 0 bases, J lost 5 bases, and 13 bases lay in between. Germline lookup yields CDR1 KGHSH and CDR2 LQKENI. There are 15 residues in the CDR3. The DNA for the CDR3 is TGTGCCAGCTCACCACCGACGGGGGATGGTTATGGCTACACCTTC. Its protein product is CASSPPTGDGYGYTF.

The rearrangement uses TRBV3-1 (or the pseudogene TRBV3-2) and TRBJ1-2; perhaps TRBD1 as D (6 bases). This CDR3 contains 15 residues. Germline V gene data show CDR1 as LGHDT and CDR2 as YNNKEL (reference sequence). V lost 4 bases to trimming and J lost 5 bases, with 17 bases between them. The CDR3 here is CASSLQTGTAYGYTF. CDR3 coding DNA: TGTGCCAGCAGCCTGCAGACAGGCACAGCTTATGGCTACACCTTC.